The rows below give T cell receptor beta chains drawn from one sample of a study of blood T cell repertoires in COVID-19. Libraries were prepared by immunoSEQ multiplex PCR; TCRdb keeps only in-frame clonotypes and omits some of them. Of some 120,000 clones detected, approximately 90% appear once; the ten largest clones hold approximately 1.7%. Sample: peripheral blood. These receptors were obtained from a human donor with active COVID-19. The donor label of this sample is uncertain. Both conserved end residues are part of each CDR3. The D gene is left open where the match is weak. The size of a clone is reported for some rows only, either as once, few or many, or as a class for expanded clones.

v_gene: TRBV5-8; j_gene: TRBJ2-1; len: 15; abundance: -; d_gene: TRBD2; CDR3aa: CASSPTSGGPNEQFF; CDR3nt: TGTGCCAGCAGTCCAACTAGCGGGGGGCCCAATGAGCAGTTCTTC
v_gene: TRBV7-2; j_gene: TRBJ1-5; len: 13; abundance: -; d_gene: TRBD1; CDR3aa: CASSPTGAQPQHF; CDR3nt: TGTGCCAGCAGCCCCACAGGGGCGCAGCCCCAGCATTTT
v_gene: TRBV6-5; j_gene: TRBJ2-3; len: 15; abundance: few; d_gene: TRBD2; CDR3aa: CASSYGGGDTDTQYF; CDR3nt: TGTGCCAGCAGTTACGGCGGGGGGGACACAGATACGCAGTATTTT
v_gene: TRBV6-1; j_gene: TRBJ1-5; len: 14; abundance: -; d_gene: -; CDR3aa: CASSEAKRNQPQHF; CDR3nt: TGTGCCAGCAGTGAAGCGAAGAGGAATCAGCCCCAGCATTTT
v_gene: TRBV7-6; j_gene: TRBJ2-3; len: 17; abundance: -; d_gene: TRBD2; CDR3aa: CASSLGAGGSTTDTQYF; CDR3nt: TGTGCCAGCAGCTTAGGGGCGGGGGGGTCTACTACAGATACGCAGTATTTT
v_gene: TRBV30; j_gene: TRBJ2-3; len: 14; abundance: -; d_gene: TRBD2; CDR3aa: CAWTPSGGDDTQYF; CDR3nt: TGTGCCTGGACCCCTAGCGGGGGCGATGATACGCAGTATTTT
v_gene: TRBV21-1; j_gene: TRBJ1-5; len: 16; abundance: -; d_gene: -; CDR3aa: CASSKVETGANQPQHF; CDR3nt: TGTGCCAGCAGCAAAGTTGAGACAGGGGCGAATCAGCCCCAGCATTTT
v_gene: TRBV7-2; j_gene: TRBJ2-2; len: 14; abundance: -; d_gene: -; CDR3aa: CASSYLALTGELFF; CDR3nt: TGTGCCAGCAGCTACCTGGCCCTCACCGGGGAGCTGTTTTTT
v_gene: TRBV12-3/TRBV12-4; j_gene: TRBJ1-3; len: 13; abundance: -; d_gene: TRBD1; CDR3aa: CATGTVSGNTIYF; CDR3nt: TGTGCCACCGGGACAGTCTCTGGAAACACCATATATTTT
v_gene: TRBV4-3; j_gene: TRBJ1-5; len: 14; abundance: -; d_gene: TRBD1; CDR3aa: CASSQDPGGQPQHF; CDR3nt: TGCGCCAGCAGCCAAGACCCAGGGGGTCAGCCCCAGCATTTT
v_gene: TRBV7-9; j_gene: TRBJ1-5; len: 15; abundance: -; d_gene: -; CDR3aa: CASTINGGTNQPQHF; CDR3nt: TGTGCCAGCACCATAAACGGGGGGACTAATCAGCCCCAGCATTTT
v_gene: TRBV3-1/TRBV3-2; j_gene: TRBJ1-1; len: 14; abundance: -; d_gene: TRBD1; CDR3aa: CASSPTGIHTEAFF; CDR3nt: TGTGCCAGCAGCCCGACAGGGATACACACTGAAGCTTTCTTT
v_gene: TRBV9; j_gene: TRBJ2-5; len: 16; abundance: few; d_gene: TRBD2; CDR3aa: CASSVGTSGTQETQYF; CDR3nt: TGTGCCAGCAGCGTTGGGACTAGCGGGACACAAGAGACCCAGTACTTC
v_gene: TRBV28; j_gene: TRBJ1-5; len: 14; abundance: -; d_gene: TRBD1; CDR3aa: CASSIRQGGQPQHF; CDR3nt: TGTGCCAGCAGTATTAGGCAGGGGGGTCAGCCCCAGCATTTT
v_gene: TRBV19; j_gene: TRBJ1-1; len: 14; abundance: -; d_gene: -; CDR3aa: CASSIQGRNTEAFF; CDR3nt: TGTGCCAGTAGTATACAGGGGAGGAACACTGAAGCTTTCTTT
v_gene: TRBV3-1/TRBV3-2; j_gene: TRBJ2-7; len: 15; abundance: -; d_gene: -; CDR3aa: CASSQVGVSGREQYF; CDR3nt: TGTGCCAGCAGCCAAGTAGGGGTGTCAGGGCGCGAGCAGTACTTC
v_gene: TRBV4-2; j_gene: TRBJ2-1; len: 16; abundance: -; d_gene: TRBD1; CDR3aa: CASSHGTAILDNEQFF; CDR3nt: TGTGCCAGCAGCCACGGGACAGCCATTCTGGACAATGAGCAGTTCTTC
v_gene: TRBV9; j_gene: TRBJ2-7; len: 15; abundance: -; d_gene: -; CDR3aa: CASSIAGSSSYEQYF; CDR3nt: TGTGCCAGCAGCATCGCCGGGTCCTCGTCCTACGAGCAGTACTTC
v_gene: TRBV7-3; j_gene: TRBJ2-2; len: 13; abundance: -; d_gene: -; CDR3aa: CASQATNTGELFF; CDR3nt: TGTGCCAGTCAGGCGACGAACACCGGGGAGCTGTTTTTT
v_gene: TRBV2; j_gene: TRBJ1-6; len: 19; abundance: -; d_gene: TRBD1; CDR3aa: CASSGGVQGASSYNSPLHF; CDR3nt: TGTGCCAGCAGTGGTGGGGTCCAGGGGGCGAGCTCCTATAATTCACCCCTCCACTTT
v_gene: TRBV6-4; j_gene: TRBJ1-1; len: 17; abundance: -; d_gene: TRBD1; CDR3aa: CASSERGGQGPNTEAFF; CDR3nt: TGTGCCAGCAGCGAACGAGGGGGACAGGGTCCTAACACTGAAGCTTTCTTT
v_gene: TRBV12-3/TRBV12-4; j_gene: TRBJ2-3; len: 13; abundance: -; d_gene: -; CDR3aa: CASFRGASDTQYF; CDR3nt: TGTGCCAGTTTTCGGGGGGCTTCAGATACGCAGTATTTT
v_gene: TRBV6-8; j_gene: TRBJ1-1; len: 13; abundance: -; d_gene: -; CDR3aa: CASSFGENTEAFF; CDR3nt: TGTGCCAGCAGTTTCGGGGAGAACACTGAAGCTTTCTTT
v_gene: TRBV18; j_gene: TRBJ2-2; len: 15; abundance: -; d_gene: -; CDR3aa: CASPHQGRNTGELFF; CDR3nt: TGTGCCAGCCCACACCAGGGCAGAAACACCGGGGAGCTGTTTTTT
v_gene: TRBV6-2/TRBV6-3; j_gene: TRBJ2-7; len: 14; abundance: -; d_gene: TRBD2; CDR3aa: CASSYLADTYEQYF; CDR3nt: TGTGCCAGCAGTTACCTAGCGGATACCTACGAGCAGTACTTC
v_gene: TRBV27; j_gene: TRBJ1-1; len: 14; abundance: -; d_gene: -; CDR3aa: CASSLSYLRTEAFF; CDR3nt: TGTGCCAGCAGTTTATCGTATCTGAGGACTGAAGCTTTCTTT
v_gene: TRBV20-1; j_gene: TRBJ1-2; len: 11; abundance: -; d_gene: -; CDR3aa: CSAIRRGAYTF; CDR3nt: TGCAGTGCGATCCGCCGGGGAGCCTACACCTTC
v_gene: TRBV15; j_gene: TRBJ2-7; len: 12; abundance: -; d_gene: -; CDR3aa: CATSVLGDEQYF; CDR3nt: TGTGCCACCAGCGTACTAGGCGACGAGCAGTACTTC
v_gene: TRBV19; j_gene: TRBJ1-1; len: 13; abundance: -; d_gene: -; CDR3aa: CASSNTGRTEAFF; CDR3nt: TGTGCCAGTAGTAACACAGGGCGCACTGAAGCTTTCTTT
v_gene: TRBV10-3; j_gene: TRBJ2-7; len: 16; abundance: -; d_gene: TRBD2; CDR3aa: CAISEASSGGLSEQYF; CDR3nt: TGTGCCATCAGTGAGGCCTCTAGCGGGGGCCTAAGCGAGCAGTACTTC
v_gene: TRBV9; j_gene: TRBJ2-1; len: 14; abundance: -; d_gene: -; CDR3aa: CASSVLSRDNEQFF; CDR3nt: TGTGCCAGCAGCGTACTATCTCGGGACAATGAGCAGTTCTTC
v_gene: TRBV7-9; j_gene: TRBJ2-1; len: 12; abundance: -; d_gene: -; CDR3aa: CASSRDFNEQFF; CDR3nt: TGTGCCAGCAGCCGGGACTTCAATGAGCAGTTCTTC
v_gene: TRBV7-2; j_gene: TRBJ1-2; len: 14; abundance: -; d_gene: -; CDR3aa: CASSPRLQRYGYTF; CDR3nt: TGTGCCAGCAGCCCCCGTCTCCAGCGCTATGGCTACACCTTC
v_gene: TRBV19; j_gene: TRBJ2-7; len: 15; abundance: -; d_gene: TRBD1; CDR3aa: CASSMGTGGTYEQYF; CDR3nt: TGTGCCAGTAGTATGGGGACAGGGGGAACCTACGAGCAGTACTTC
v_gene: TRBV7-2; j_gene: TRBJ1-5; len: 14; abundance: -; d_gene: TRBD1; CDR3aa: CASAVGTGPQPQHF; CDR3nt: TGTGCCAGCGCAGTGGGGACAGGTCCCCAGCCCCAGCATTTT
v_gene: TRBV7-2; j_gene: TRBJ1-5; len: 13; abundance: few; d_gene: -; CDR3aa: CASSLDRDQPQHF; CDR3nt: TGTGCCAGCAGCTTAGACAGGGACCAGCCCCAGCATTTT
v_gene: TRBV7-9; j_gene: TRBJ1-4; len: 16; abundance: -; d_gene: -; CDR3aa: CASSSLGGLEGEKLFF; CDR3nt: TGTGCCAGCAGCTCCCTCGGGGGACTGGAGGGTGAAAAACTGTTTTTT
v_gene: TRBV7-8; j_gene: TRBJ1-2; len: 16; abundance: -; d_gene: -; CDR3aa: CASSQYGAGTNYGYTF; CDR3nt: TGTGCCAGCAGTCAATACGGCGCCGGGACTAACTATGGCTACACCTTC
v_gene: TRBV29-1; j_gene: TRBJ2-5; len: 11; abundance: -; d_gene: -; CDR3aa: CSVLPSETQYF; CDR3nt: TGCAGCGTTCTCCCCTCGGAGACCCAGTACTTC
v_gene: TRBV3-1/TRBV3-2; j_gene: TRBJ2-3; len: 15; abundance: -; d_gene: -; CDR3aa: CASSLGGQVTDTQYF; CDR3nt: TGTGCCAGCAGCCTGGGGGGGCAGGTCACAGATACGCAGTATTTT
v_gene: TRBV6-5; j_gene: TRBJ1-4; len: 14; abundance: -; d_gene: TRBD1; CDR3aa: CASSRGTANEKLFF; CDR3nt: TGTGCCAGCAGTAGGGGGACAGCTAATGAAAAACTGTTTTTT
v_gene: TRBV30; j_gene: TRBJ1-4; len: 16; abundance: -; d_gene: TRBD1; CDR3aa: CAWKWGTGVPNEKLFF; CDR3nt: TGTGCCTGGAAATGGGGGACAGGGGTCCCTAATGAAAAACTGTTTTTT
v_gene: TRBV28; j_gene: TRBJ1-5; len: 14; abundance: -; d_gene: -; CDR3aa: CASSLSLERQPQHF; CDR3nt: TGTGCCAGCAGTTTGTCTTTGGAGCGTCAGCCCCAGCATTTT
v_gene: TRBV18; j_gene: TRBJ2-7; len: 13; abundance: -; d_gene: TRBD1; CDR3aa: CASSPQGAYEQYF; CDR3nt: TGTGCCAGCTCACCACAGGGGGCGTACGAGCAGTACTTC
v_gene: TRBV6-2/TRBV6-3; j_gene: TRBJ2-3; len: 12; abundance: -; d_gene: -; CDR3aa: CASSFRGDTQYF; CDR3nt: TGTGCCAGCAGTTTCCGGGGAGATACGCAGTATTTT
v_gene: TRBV6-5; j_gene: TRBJ1-2; len: 14; abundance: -; d_gene: -; CDR3aa: CASSRTGGNYGYTF; CDR3nt: TGTGCCAGCAGCCGGACGGGGGGGAACTATGGCTACACCTTC
v_gene: TRBV7-9; j_gene: TRBJ1-1; len: 11; abundance: -; d_gene: -; CDR3aa: CASSYTTEAFF; CDR3nt: TGTGCCAGCAGCTACACCACTGAAGCTTTCTTT
v_gene: TRBV4-3; j_gene: TRBJ2-7; len: 14; abundance: -; d_gene: -; CDR3aa: CASSQDQSGYEQYF; CDR3nt: TGCGCCAGCAGCCAGGATCAATCGGGATACGAGCAGTACTTC
v_gene: TRBV15; j_gene: TRBJ2-7; len: 14; abundance: -; d_gene: TRBD1; CDR3aa: CATSTGTGTYEQYF; CDR3nt: TGTGCCACCAGCACCGGGACAGGGACCTACGAGCAGTACTTC
v_gene: TRBV27; j_gene: TRBJ1-2; len: 14; abundance: -; d_gene: -; CDR3aa: CASSPRTSVDGYTF; CDR3nt: TGTGCCAGCAGTCCGAGGACATCTGTGGATGGCTACACCTTC
v_gene: TRBV7-6; j_gene: TRBJ1-1; len: 15; abundance: -; d_gene: TRBD1; CDR3aa: CASSLVDRGRTEAFF; CDR3nt: TGTGCCAGCAGCTTAGTTGACAGGGGAAGGACTGAAGCTTTCTTT
v_gene: TRBV12-3/TRBV12-4; j_gene: TRBJ1-2; len: 13; abundance: few; d_gene: TRBD1; CDR3aa: CASSFRRTGGYTF; CDR3nt: TGTGCCAGCAGTTTTCGACGGACAGGTGGCTACACCTTC
v_gene: TRBV3-1/TRBV3-2; j_gene: TRBJ1-1; len: 16; abundance: -; d_gene: -; CDR3aa: CASSQGQVLPNTEAFF; CDR3nt: TGTGCCAGCAGCCAAGGGCAGGTCCTCCCGAACACTGAAGCTTTCTTT
v_gene: TRBV27; j_gene: TRBJ2-2; len: 16; abundance: -; d_gene: TRBD2; CDR3aa: CASSLRGGRNTGELFF; CDR3nt: TGTGCCAGCAGTTTACGGGGGGGGAGGAACACCGGGGAGCTGTTTTTT
v_gene: TRBV2; j_gene: TRBJ1-4; len: 15; abundance: -; d_gene: TRBD1; CDR3aa: CASSEGGQGFSVGPF; CDR3nt: TGTGCCAGCAGTGAGGGGGGACAGGGGTTTTCCGTGGGACCATTT
v_gene: TRBV7-2; j_gene: TRBJ2-1; len: 14; abundance: -; d_gene: TRBD1; CDR3aa: CASSLMGRGNEQFF; CDR3nt: TGTGCCAGCAGCTTAATGGGCAGGGGGAATGAGCAGTTCTTC
v_gene: TRBV7-6; j_gene: TRBJ1-4; len: 15; abundance: once; d_gene: -; CDR3aa: CASSLGGGIGEKLFF; CDR3nt: TGTGCCAGCAGCTTAGGAGGAGGGATCGGAGAAAAACTGTTTTTT